This entry lists 4 T cell receptor beta chains sequenced from one sample in a study of blood T cell repertoires in COVID-19. This table comes from immunoSEQ multiplex PCR, and its TCRdb copy is limited to in-frame clones, with some not included. There are hundreds of thousands of clones in the sample; around 90% occur only once, and 2% to 2.5% lies in the top ten. Source material: PBMCs or T cells enriched from blood (not recorded which). The source is a woman aged 60 to 75 in a cohort exposed to, infected with or recovered from COVID-19 (not recorded which).

The J gene is TRBJ1-4, the V gene TRBV12-3 or TRBV12-4; tentatively, D is TRBD1 (6 bases). This CDR3 has 13 residues. Between the trimmed V and J ends, which lost 1 base and 10 bases, there was a span of 10 bases. CDR3 in amino acids: CASSLGEGVKLFF. CDR3 nucleotide sequence: TGTGCCAGCAGTTTAGGGGAGGGGGTAAAACTGTTTTTT.

Details on this clone: An end of the junction does not agree with germline; a read error may underlie this. The chain couples TRBV19 to TRBJ1-1; 7 bases fit TRBD1. CDR1 and CDR2 (germline): LNHDA, SQIVND (reference sequence). The CDR3 extends over 15 amino acids. The CDR3 protein is CASSGRQGLNTEAFF. The CDR3, as DNA: TGTGCCAGTAGTGGACGACAGGGTCTGAATACTGAAGCTTTCTTT.

This chain uses TRBV10-3 with TRBJ1-2; 10 nucleotides align to TRBD1. V gave up 3 bases and J gave up 3 bases; unmatched junction bases: 7. This CDR3 region has 16 residues. Germline CDR1 is ENHRY and CDR2 is SYGVKD. For the CDR3, the DNA is TGTGCCATCAGTGACCCGACAGGGGGCGGATACTATGGCTACACCTTC. Protein: CAISDPTGGGYYGYTF.

The gene calls are TRBV19 and TRBJ2-7, with D possibly being TRBD1 (5 bases). Germline V gene lookup returns CDR1 LNHDA and CDR2 SQIVND (reference sequence). CDR3 size: 14 residues. The V end was cut by 0 bases, the J end by 4 bases, with 10 bases between. CDR3 DNA: TGTGCCAGTAGTATAGAGGAAGGGGCGTACGAGCAGTACTTC. Translation: CASSIEEGAYEQYF.